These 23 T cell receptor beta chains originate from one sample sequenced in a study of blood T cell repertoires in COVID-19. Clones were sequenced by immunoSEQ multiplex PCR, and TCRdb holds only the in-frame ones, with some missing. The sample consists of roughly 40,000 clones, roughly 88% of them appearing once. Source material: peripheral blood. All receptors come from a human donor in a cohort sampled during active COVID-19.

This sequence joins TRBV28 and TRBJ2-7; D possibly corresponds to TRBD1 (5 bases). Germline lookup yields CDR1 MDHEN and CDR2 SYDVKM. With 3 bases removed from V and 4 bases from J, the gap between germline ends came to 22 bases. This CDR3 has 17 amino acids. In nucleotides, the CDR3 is TGTGCCAGCAGTTTTTTTTTGAGTCTAAGGGGTCTGTACGAGCAGTACTTC. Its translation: CASSFFLSLRGLYEQYF.

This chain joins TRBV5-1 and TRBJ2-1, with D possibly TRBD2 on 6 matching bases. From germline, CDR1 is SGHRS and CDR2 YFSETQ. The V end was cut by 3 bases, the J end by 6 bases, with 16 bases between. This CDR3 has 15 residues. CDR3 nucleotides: TGCGCCAGCAGCTCTGAGCGGGCGGCGGGCAATGAGCAGTTCTTC. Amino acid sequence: CASSSERAAGNEQFF.

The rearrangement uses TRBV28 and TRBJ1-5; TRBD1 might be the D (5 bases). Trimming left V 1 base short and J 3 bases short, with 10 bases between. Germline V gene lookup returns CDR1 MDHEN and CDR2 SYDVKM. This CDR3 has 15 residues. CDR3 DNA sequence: TGTGCCAGCAGTTTATTGGGGCAGACCAATCAGCCCCAGCATTTT. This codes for CASSLLGQTNQPQHF.

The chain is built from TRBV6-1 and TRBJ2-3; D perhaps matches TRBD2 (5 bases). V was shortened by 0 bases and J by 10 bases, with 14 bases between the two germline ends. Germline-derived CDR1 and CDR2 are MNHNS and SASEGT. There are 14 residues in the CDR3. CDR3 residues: CASSEADGPRAQYF. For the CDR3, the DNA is TGTGCCAGCAGTGAAGCGGACGGCCCGAGGGCGCAGTATTTT.

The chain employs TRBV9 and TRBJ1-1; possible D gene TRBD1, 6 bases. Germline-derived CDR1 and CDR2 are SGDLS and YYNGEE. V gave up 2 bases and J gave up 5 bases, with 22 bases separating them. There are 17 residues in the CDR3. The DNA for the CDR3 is TGTGCCAGCAGCGTTCGGGCCAGTCCAGGGGTTAATACTGAAGCTTTCTTT. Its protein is CASSVRASPGVNTEAFF.

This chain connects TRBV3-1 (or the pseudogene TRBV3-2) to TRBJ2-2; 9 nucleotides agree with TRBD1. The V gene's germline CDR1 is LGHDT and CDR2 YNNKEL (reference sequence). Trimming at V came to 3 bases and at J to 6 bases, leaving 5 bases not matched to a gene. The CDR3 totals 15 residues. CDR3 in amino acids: CASSHRDREAGELFF. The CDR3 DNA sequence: TGTGCCAGCAGCCACCGGGACAGGGAAGCCGGGGAGCTGTTTTTT.

The CDR3 protein is CSVEGGGLYNEQFF. The CDR3 region has the DNA TGCAGCGTTGAAGGCGGGGGGCTTTACAATGAGCAGTTCTTC. The chain recombines TRBV29-1 with TRBJ2-1; 8 bases align to TRBD2. Trimming at V came to 1 base and at J to 4 bases, leaving 3 bases not matched to a gene. The CDR3 is made up of 14 amino acids. The V gene's germline CDR1 is SQVTM and CDR2 ANQGSEA.

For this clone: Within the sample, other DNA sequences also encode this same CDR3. The CDR3 reads CASREDMNTEAFF. In DNA, the CDR3 is TGTGCCAGCAGGGAAGACATGAACACTGAAGCTTTCTTT. This chain joins TRBV7-2 and TRBJ1-1; D gene ambiguous. Germline V lookup: CDR1 SGHTA, CDR2 FQGNSA. The CDR3 covers 13 residues. V was shortened by 6 bases and J by 0 bases, with 8 bases between the two germline ends.

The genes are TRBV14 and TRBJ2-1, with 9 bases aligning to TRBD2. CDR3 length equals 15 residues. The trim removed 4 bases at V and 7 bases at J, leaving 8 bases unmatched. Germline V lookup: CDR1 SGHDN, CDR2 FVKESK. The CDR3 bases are TGTGCCAGCAGCCGAGGAGATCTAGCGGGAAATGAGCAGTTCTTC. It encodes CASSRGDLAGNEQFF.

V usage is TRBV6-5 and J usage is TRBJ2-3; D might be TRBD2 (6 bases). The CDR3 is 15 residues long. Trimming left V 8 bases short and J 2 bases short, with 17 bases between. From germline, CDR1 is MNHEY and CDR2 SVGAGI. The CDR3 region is CASGFISGSTDTQYF. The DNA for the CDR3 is TGTGCCAGCGGTTTTATTAGCGGTTCCACAGATACGCAGTATTTT.

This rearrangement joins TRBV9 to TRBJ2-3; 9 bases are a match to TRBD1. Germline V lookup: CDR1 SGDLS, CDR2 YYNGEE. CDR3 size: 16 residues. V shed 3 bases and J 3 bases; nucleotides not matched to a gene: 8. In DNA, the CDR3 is TGTGCCAGCAGCGCCCGACAGGGGGGAAAGACAGATACGCAGTATTTT. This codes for CASSARQGGKTDTQYF. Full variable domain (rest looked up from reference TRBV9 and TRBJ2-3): DSGVTQTPKHLITATGQRVTLRCSPRSGDLSVYWYQQSLDQGLQFLIQYYNGEERAKGNILERFSAQQFPDLHSELNLSSLELGDSALYFCASSARQGGKTDTQYFGPGTRLTVL.

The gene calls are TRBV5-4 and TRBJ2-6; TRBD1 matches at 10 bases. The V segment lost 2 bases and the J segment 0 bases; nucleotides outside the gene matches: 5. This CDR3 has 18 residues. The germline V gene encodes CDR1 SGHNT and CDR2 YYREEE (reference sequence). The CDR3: CASSFAGQGLSGANVLTF. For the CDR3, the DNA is TGTGCCAGCAGCTTTGCGGGACAGGGGCTCTCTGGGGCCAACGTCCTGACTTTC.

This CDR3 is CASSVGQGGYGYTF. The CDR3 bases are TGTGCCAGCAGCGTAGGTCAGGGTGGGTATGGCTACACCTTC. The V call is TRBV9, the J call TRBJ1-2, with D maybe TRBD1 (5 bases). The CDR3 totals 14 residues. Germline CDR1 is SGDLS and CDR2 is YYNGEE. Trimming shortened V by 0 bases and J by 5 bases, and 11 bases separated the two germline ends.

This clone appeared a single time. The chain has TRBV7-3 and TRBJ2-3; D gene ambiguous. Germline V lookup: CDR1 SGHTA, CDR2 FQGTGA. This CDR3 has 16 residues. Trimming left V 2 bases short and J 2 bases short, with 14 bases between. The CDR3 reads CASSLYPSLNTDTQYF. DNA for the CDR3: TGTGCCAGCAGCTTATACCCGAGCCTTAACACAGATACGCAGTATTTT.

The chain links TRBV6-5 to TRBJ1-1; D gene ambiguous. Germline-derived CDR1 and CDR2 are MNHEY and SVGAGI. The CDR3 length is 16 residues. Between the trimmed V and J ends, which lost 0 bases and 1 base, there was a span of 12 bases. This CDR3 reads CASSYSIVLWNTEAFF. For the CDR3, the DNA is TGTGCCAGCAGTTACTCGATAGTACTTTGGAACACTGAAGCTTTCTTT.

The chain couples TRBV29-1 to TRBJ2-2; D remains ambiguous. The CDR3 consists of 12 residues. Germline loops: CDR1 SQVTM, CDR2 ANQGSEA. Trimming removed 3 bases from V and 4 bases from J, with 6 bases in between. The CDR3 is CSVDRGTGELFF. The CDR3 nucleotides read TGCAGCGTTGATCGCGGCACCGGGGAGCTGTTTTTT.

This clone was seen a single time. The CDR3 reads CASSEASGSLSYEQYF. CDR3 DNA sequence: TGCGCCAGCAGCGAGGCTAGCGGGAGTCTTTCCTACGAGCAGTACTTC. The V call is TRBV5-1, the J call TRBJ2-7; 10 bases are a match to TRBD2. CDR3 size: 16 residues. After removal of 4 bases from V and 1 base from J, the junction contained 8 bases not matched to a gene. Germline V gene sequence: CDR1 SGHRS, CDR2 YFSETQ. Based on the CDR3 plus reference TRBV5-1 and TRBJ2-7, the full variable domain is KAGVTQTPRYLIKTRGQQVTLSCSPISGHRSVSWYQQTPGQGLQFLFEYFSETQRNKGNFPGRFSGRQFSNSRSEMNVSTLELGDSALYLCASSEASGSLSYEQYFGPGTRLTVT.

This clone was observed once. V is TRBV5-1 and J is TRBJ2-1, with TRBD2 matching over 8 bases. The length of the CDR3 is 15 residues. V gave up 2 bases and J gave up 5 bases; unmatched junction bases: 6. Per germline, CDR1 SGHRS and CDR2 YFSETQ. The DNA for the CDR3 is TGCGCCAGCAGCTTACTAGCGGCAGTTAACAATGAGCAGTTCTTC. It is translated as CASSLLAAVNNEQFF. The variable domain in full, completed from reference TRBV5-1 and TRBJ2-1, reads KAGVTQTPRYLIKTRGQQVTLSCSPISGHRSVSWYQQTPGQGLQFLFEYFSETQRNKGNFPGRFSGRQFSNSRSEMNVSTLELGDSALYLCASSLLAAVNNEQFFGPGTRLTVL.

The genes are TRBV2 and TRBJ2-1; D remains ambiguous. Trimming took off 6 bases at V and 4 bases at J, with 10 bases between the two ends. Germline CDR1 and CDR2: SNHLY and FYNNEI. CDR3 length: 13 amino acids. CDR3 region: CASSLSVYNEQFF. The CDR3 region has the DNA TGTGCCAGCAGCCTTTCAGTATACAATGAGCAGTTCTTC.

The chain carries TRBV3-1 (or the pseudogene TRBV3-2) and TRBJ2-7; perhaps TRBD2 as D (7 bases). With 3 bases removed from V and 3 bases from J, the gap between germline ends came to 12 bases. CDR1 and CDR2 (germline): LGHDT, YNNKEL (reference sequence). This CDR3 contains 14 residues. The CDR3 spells CASSHDRGGYEQYF. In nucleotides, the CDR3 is TGTGCCAGCAGCCATGATAGGGGGGGCTACGAGCAGTACTTC.

The CDR3 sequence: CASYKAGFDGYTF. The CDR3 DNA reads as TGTGCCAGCTACAAGGCGGGATTCGATGGCTACACCTTC. This rearrangement joins TRBV6-5 to TRBJ1-2, with no clear D. CDR1 and CDR2 from the germline V gene are MNHEY and SVGAGI. The CDR3 is made up of 13 amino acids. V was cut by 8 bases and J by 6 bases, with 16 bases left in between.

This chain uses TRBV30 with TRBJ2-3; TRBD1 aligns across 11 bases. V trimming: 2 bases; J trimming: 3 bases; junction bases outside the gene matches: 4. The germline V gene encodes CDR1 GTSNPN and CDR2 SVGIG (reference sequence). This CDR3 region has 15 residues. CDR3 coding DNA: TGTGCCTGGAGTAGGACAGGGGGCAGGACAGATACGCAGTATTTT. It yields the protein CAWSRTGGRTDTQYF.

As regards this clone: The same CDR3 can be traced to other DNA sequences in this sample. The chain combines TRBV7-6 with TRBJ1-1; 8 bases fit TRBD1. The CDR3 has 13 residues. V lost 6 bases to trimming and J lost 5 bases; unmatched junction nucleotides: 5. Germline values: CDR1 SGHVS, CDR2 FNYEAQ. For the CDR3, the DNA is TGTGCCAGCAGTTTGACAGGGGTTACTGAAGCTTTCTTT. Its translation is CASSLTGVTEAFF.